This T cell receptor (beta chain) was recorded in a study of blood T cell repertoires in COVID-19. Trimming cost V 9 bases and J 5 bases, with 11 bases left between them. There are 12 residues in the CDR3. Per the original data handling: Reference gene primer amplification in the assay estimated nucleated cell counts. Only in-frame clones appear in the TCRdb table, and some are missing; sequencing was by immunoSEQ multiplex PCR. V and J calls and clone size are copied from that table; D and trimming were computed from the DNA. In the table there are about 220,000 clones, about 86% of which are singletons.

The clonotype comes from a woman aged 25-40 years who had recovered from COVID-19. Material: peripheral blood. The rearrangement joins TRBV12-3 or TRBV12-4 to TRBJ2-1; no definite D call. Here the CDR3 DNA reads TGTGCCAGTAGATCGAAAGACAATGAGCAGTTCTTC. It yields the protein CASRSKDNEQFF.